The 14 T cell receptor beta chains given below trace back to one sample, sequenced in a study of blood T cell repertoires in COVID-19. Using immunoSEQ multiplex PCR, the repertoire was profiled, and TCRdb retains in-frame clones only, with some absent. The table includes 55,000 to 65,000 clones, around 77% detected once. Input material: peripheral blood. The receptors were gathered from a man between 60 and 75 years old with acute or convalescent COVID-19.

CDR3 nucleotide sequence: TGTGCCAGCAGTGAACGGTACCTTGAAGCTTTCTTT. Translating gives CASSERYLEAFF. The J gene is TRBJ1-1, the V gene TRBV2; D gene unclear. The CDR3 is 12 amino acids. Germline V gene sequence: CDR1 SNHLY, CDR2 FYNNEI. The ends were cut back, 2 bases at V and 7 bases at J, with 8 bases in the middle.

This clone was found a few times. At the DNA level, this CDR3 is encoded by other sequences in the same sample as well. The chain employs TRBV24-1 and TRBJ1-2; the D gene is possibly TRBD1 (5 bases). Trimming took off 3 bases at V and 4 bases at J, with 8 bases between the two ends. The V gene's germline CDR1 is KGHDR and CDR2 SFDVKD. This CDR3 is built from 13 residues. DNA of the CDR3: TGTGCCACCAGTGATGGCCAGGGCTATGGCTACACCTTC. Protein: CATSDGQGYGYTF.

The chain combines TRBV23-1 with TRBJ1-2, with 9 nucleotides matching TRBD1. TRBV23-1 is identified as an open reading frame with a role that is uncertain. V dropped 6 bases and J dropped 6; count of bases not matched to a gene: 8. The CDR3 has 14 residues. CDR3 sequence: CASSHRTGGHGYTF. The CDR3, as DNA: TGCGCCAGCAGCCATCGAACAGGGGGCCATGGCTACACCTTC.

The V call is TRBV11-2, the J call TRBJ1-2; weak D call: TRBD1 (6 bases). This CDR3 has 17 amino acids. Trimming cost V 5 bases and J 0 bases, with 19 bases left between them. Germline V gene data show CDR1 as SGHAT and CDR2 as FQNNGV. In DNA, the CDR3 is TGTGCCAGCAGCCCGCGGGGGACACAGCCCTCTAACTATGGCTACACCTTC. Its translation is CASSPRGTQPSNYGYTF.

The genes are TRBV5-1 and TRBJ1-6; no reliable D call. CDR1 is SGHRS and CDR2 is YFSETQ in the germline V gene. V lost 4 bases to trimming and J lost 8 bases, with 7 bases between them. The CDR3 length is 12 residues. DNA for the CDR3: TGCGCCAGCAGCCTGCCGGATTCACCCCTCCACTTT. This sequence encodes CASSLPDSPLHF.

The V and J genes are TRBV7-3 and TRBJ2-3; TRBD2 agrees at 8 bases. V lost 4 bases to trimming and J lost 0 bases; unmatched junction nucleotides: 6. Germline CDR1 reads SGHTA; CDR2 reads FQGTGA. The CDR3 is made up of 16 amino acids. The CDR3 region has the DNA TGTGCCAGCAGCTCGGGACTAGGGATGAGCACAGATACGCAGTATTTT. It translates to CASSSGLGMSTDTQYF.

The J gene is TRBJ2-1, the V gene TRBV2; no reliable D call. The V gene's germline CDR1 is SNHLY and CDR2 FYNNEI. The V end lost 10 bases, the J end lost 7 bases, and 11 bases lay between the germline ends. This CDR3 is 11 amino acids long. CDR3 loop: CATGLGNEQFF. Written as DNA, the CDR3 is TGTGCCACCGGTCTAGGTAATGAGCAGTTCTTC.

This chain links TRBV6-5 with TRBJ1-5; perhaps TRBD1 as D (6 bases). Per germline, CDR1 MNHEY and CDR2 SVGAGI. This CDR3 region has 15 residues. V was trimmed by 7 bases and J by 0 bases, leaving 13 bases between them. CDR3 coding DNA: TGTGCCAGCAAGATTGGACAGTATAGCAATCAGCCCCAGCATTTT. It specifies CASKIGQYSNQPQHF.

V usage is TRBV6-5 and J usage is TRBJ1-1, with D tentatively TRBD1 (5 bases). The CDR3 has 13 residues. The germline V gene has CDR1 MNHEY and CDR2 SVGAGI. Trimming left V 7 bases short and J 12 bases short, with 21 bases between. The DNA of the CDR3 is TGTGCCAGCACAGTAATCGCTACAGGAGCAACTTTCTTT. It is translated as CASTVIATGATFF.

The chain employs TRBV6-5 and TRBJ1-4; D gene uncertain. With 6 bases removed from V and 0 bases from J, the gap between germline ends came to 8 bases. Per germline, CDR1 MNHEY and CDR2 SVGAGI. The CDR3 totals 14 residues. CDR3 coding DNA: TGTGCCAGCAGCTCAGTCCCAACTAATGAAAAACTGTTTTTT. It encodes CASSSVPTNEKLFF.

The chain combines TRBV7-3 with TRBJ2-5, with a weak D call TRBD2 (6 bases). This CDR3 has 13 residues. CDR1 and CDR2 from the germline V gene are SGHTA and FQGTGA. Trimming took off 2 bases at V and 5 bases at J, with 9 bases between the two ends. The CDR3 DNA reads TGTGCCAGCAGCTTACTAGCGTCGGAGACCCAGTACTTC. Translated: CASSLLASETQYF. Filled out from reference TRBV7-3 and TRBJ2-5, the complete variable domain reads GAGVSQTPSNKVTEKGKYVELRCDPISGHTALYWYRQSLGQGPEFLIYFQGTGAADDSGLPNDRFFAVRPEGSVSTLKIQRTERGDSAVYLCASSLLASETQYFGPGTRLLVL.

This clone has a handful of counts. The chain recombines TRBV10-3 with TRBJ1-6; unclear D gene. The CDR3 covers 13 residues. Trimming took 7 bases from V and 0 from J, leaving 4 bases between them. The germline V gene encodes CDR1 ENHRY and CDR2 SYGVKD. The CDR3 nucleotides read TGTGCCATCACGAGCTCCTATAATTCACCCCTCCACTTT. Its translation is CAITSSYNSPLHF.

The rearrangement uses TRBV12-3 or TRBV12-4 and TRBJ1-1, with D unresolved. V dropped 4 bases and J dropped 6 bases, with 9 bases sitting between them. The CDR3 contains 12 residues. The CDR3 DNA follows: TGTGCCAGCAGTTCCCTGAGCCCTGAAGCTTTCTTT. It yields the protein CASSSLSPEAFF.

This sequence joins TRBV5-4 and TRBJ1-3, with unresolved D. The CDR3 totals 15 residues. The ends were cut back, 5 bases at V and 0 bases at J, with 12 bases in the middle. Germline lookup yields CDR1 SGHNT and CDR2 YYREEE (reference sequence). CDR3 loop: CASSTDSFSGNTIYF. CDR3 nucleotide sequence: TGTGCCAGCAGTACGGACTCCTTCTCTGGAAACACCATATATTTT.